Listed below are T cell receptor beta chains from one sample, sequenced in a study of OX40 agonist ivuxolimab in advanced cancers. TCRdb keeps only in-frame clones here, not all; method: immunoSEQ multiplex PCR. Of 150,000 to 170,000 clones in the sample, 85% to 95% were seen once. Sequences were derived from CD4+ or CD8+ T cells sorted from blood, sampled in a trial of the OX40 agonist ivuxolimab. All receptors come from an adult with an advanced solid tumor such as melanoma, head and neck, liver or kidney cancer. CDR3s include the opening cysteine and the closing phenylalanine or tryptophan. The D gene is left open where the match is weak. Clone size appears in some rows only: once, few, many, or a class for an expanded clone.

j_gene: TRBJ2-7; abundance: NA; v_gene: TRBV6-5; d_gene: NA; CDR3aa: CASRSSREGLVQYF; CDR3nt: TGTGCCAGCAGGTCGTCCAGGGAAGGTTTGGTACAGTACTTC
j_gene: TRBJ1-2; abundance: NA; v_gene: TRBV19; d_gene: NA; CDR3aa: CASTDIYGYTF; CDR3nt: TGTGCCAGTACTGACATCTATGGCTACACCTTC
j_gene: TRBJ2-2; abundance: NA; v_gene: TRBV19; d_gene: NA; CDR3aa: CASSIRGTGELFF; CDR3nt: TGTGCCAGTAGTATCAGGGGCACCGGGGAGCTGTTTTTT
j_gene: TRBJ2-7; abundance: NA; v_gene: TRBV19; d_gene: TRBD2; CDR3aa: CASRTSGSSLEQYF; CDR3nt: TGTGCCAGTAGAACTAGCGGGAGTTCCCTCGAGCAGTACTTC
j_gene: TRBJ2-7; abundance: NA; v_gene: TRBV21-1; d_gene: NA; CDR3aa: CASSKPDRVGDEQYF; CDR3nt: TGTGCCAGCAGCAAGCCGGACAGGGTGGGCGACGAGCAGTACTTC
j_gene: TRBJ1-2; abundance: NA; v_gene: TRBV7-2; d_gene: NA; CDR3aa: CASSNTWNYGYTF; CDR3nt: TGTGCCAGCAGCAACACATGGAACTATGGCTACACCTTC
j_gene: TRBJ1-2; abundance: NA; v_gene: TRBV7-2; d_gene: TRBD1; CDR3aa: CASSLGQGRGYTF; CDR3nt: TGTGCCAGCAGCTTAGGACAGGGCAGGGGCTACACCTTC
j_gene: TRBJ1-2; abundance: once; v_gene: TRBV19; d_gene: NA; CDR3aa: CASKFPGDYGYTF; CDR3nt: TGTGCCAGTAAATTCCCAGGGGACTATGGCTACACCTTC
j_gene: TRBJ1-2; abundance: NA; v_gene: TRBV18; d_gene: TRBD1; CDR3aa: CASSRGQGTDGYTF; CDR3nt: TGTGCCAGCTCTCGGGGACAGGGGACAGATGGCTACACCTTC
j_gene: TRBJ2-5; abundance: few; v_gene: TRBV7-2; d_gene: TRBD1; CDR3aa: CASSLGGTVRRETQYF; CDR3nt: TGTGCCAGCAGCTTAGGGGGGACAGTGAGGAGGGAGACCCAGTACTTC
j_gene: TRBJ2-7; abundance: NA; v_gene: TRBV7-2; d_gene: NA; CDR3aa: CASSGGPSSYEQYF; CDR3nt: TGTGCCAGCAGCGGGGGCCCTAGCTCCTACGAGCAGTACTTC
j_gene: TRBJ2-1; abundance: NA; v_gene: TRBV5-6; d_gene: TRBD1; CDR3aa: CASSVGQGKIF; CDR3nt: TGTGCCAGCAGCGTGGGACAGGGTAAGATCTTC
j_gene: TRBJ1-6; abundance: NA; v_gene: TRBV7-8; d_gene: TRBD1; CDR3aa: CASSLSAGGASSYNSPLHF; CDR3nt: TGTGCCAGCAGCTTATCGGCAGGGGGTGCCAGCTCCTATAATTCACCCCTCCACTTT
j_gene: TRBJ2-1; abundance: few; v_gene: TRBV15; d_gene: TRBD2; CDR3aa: CATSTGLAANNEQFF; CDR3nt: TGTGCCACCAGCACGGGACTAGCGGCCAACAATGAGCAGTTCTTC
j_gene: TRBJ2-7; abundance: NA; v_gene: TRBV11-2; d_gene: TRBD2; CDR3aa: CASSFTSGTYEQYF; CDR3nt: TGTGCCAGCAGCTTTACTAGCGGAACCTACGAGCAGTACTTC
j_gene: TRBJ1-3; abundance: NA; v_gene: TRBV7-6; d_gene: NA; CDR3aa: CASSPSAGTGNTIYF; CDR3nt: TGTGCCAGCAGCCCATCCGCGGGCACTGGAAACACCATATATTTT
j_gene: TRBJ1-4; abundance: NA; v_gene: TRBV5-1; d_gene: NA; CDR3aa: CASSLAAIGSATNEKLFF; CDR3nt: TGCGCCAGCAGCTTGGCGGCCATCGGGAGTGCAACTAATGAAAAACTGTTTTTT
j_gene: TRBJ2-3; abundance: NA; v_gene: TRBV18; d_gene: NA; CDR3aa: CASSPRQPEGPDTQYF; CDR3nt: TGTGCCAGCTCACCAAGACAACCGGAAGGACCAGATACGCAGTATTTT
j_gene: TRBJ2-3; abundance: once; v_gene: TRBV13; d_gene: NA; CDR3aa: CASSLQGVATDTQYF; CDR3nt: TGTGCCAGCAGCTTACAGGGAGTTGCCACAGATACGCAGTATTTT
j_gene: TRBJ2-4; abundance: NA; v_gene: TRBV4-2; d_gene: TRBD1; CDR3aa: CASSHSPGQGIQYF; CDR3nt: TGTGCCAGCAGCCATTCACCGGGACAGGGGATTCAGTACTTC
j_gene: TRBJ1-4; abundance: NA; v_gene: TRBV11-2; d_gene: NA; CDR3aa: CASSPIRGKLFF; CDR3nt: TGTGCCAGCAGCCCGATACGAGGGAAACTGTTTTTT
j_gene: TRBJ2-7; abundance: NA; v_gene: TRBV28; d_gene: NA; CDR3aa: CASSNQGLRYEQYF; CDR3nt: TGTGCCAGCAGTAACCAGGGTCTTAGGTACGAGCAGTACTTC
j_gene: TRBJ2-1; abundance: NA; v_gene: TRBV5-1; d_gene: NA; CDR3aa: CASSSDRGSNEQFF; CDR3nt: TGCGCCAGCAGCTCCGATCGGGGGTCCAATGAGCAGTTCTTC
j_gene: TRBJ2-6; abundance: NA; v_gene: TRBV28; d_gene: NA; CDR3aa: CASSPQGRGAGANVLTF; CDR3nt: TGTGCCAGCAGTCCCCAAGGCAGGGGGGCTGGGGCCAACGTCCTGACTTTC
j_gene: TRBJ2-7; abundance: NA; v_gene: TRBV18; d_gene: TRBD2; CDR3aa: CASSQGTSGRYEQYF; CDR3nt: TGTGCCAGCTCACAGGGGACTAGCGGGAGATACGAGCAGTACTTC
j_gene: TRBJ2-7; abundance: NA; v_gene: TRBV30; d_gene: TRBD1; CDR3aa: CAWSVPGTGYEQYF; CDR3nt: TGTGCCTGGAGTGTACCTGGGACAGGCTACGAGCAGTACTTC
j_gene: TRBJ2-7; abundance: NA; v_gene: TRBV29-1; d_gene: TRBD1; CDR3aa: CSARQGSSYEQYF; CDR3nt: TGCAGCGCCAGACAGGGGAGCTCCTACGAGCAGTACTTC
j_gene: TRBJ1-5; abundance: NA; v_gene: TRBV11-1; d_gene: NA; CDR3aa: CASGLGGNQPQHF; CDR3nt: TGTGCCAGCGGCCTGGGGGGGAATCAGCCCCAGCATTTT
j_gene: TRBJ2-7; abundance: NA; v_gene: TRBV15; d_gene: TRBD1; CDR3aa: CATSRDGTAVYEQYF; CDR3nt: TGTGCCACCAGCAGAGATGGGACAGCAGTCTACGAGCAGTACTTC
j_gene: TRBJ1-2; abundance: NA; v_gene: TRBV10-2; d_gene: NA; CDR3aa: CASREGRSYGYTF; CDR3nt: TGCGCCAGCAGGGAGGGACGGTCCTATGGCTACACCTTC
j_gene: TRBJ2-2; abundance: NA; v_gene: TRBV9; d_gene: NA; CDR3aa: CASSPQLLTFLNTGELFF; CDR3nt: TGTGCCAGCAGCCCCCAGCTCCTAACTTTCCTTAACACCGGGGAGCTGTTTTTT
j_gene: TRBJ1-5; abundance: NA; v_gene: TRBV4-3; d_gene: NA; CDR3aa: CASSQDQYGKPQHF; CDR3nt: TGCGCCAGCAGCCAAGATCAGTATGGTAAGCCCCAGCATTTT
j_gene: TRBJ1-5; abundance: once; v_gene: TRBV5-6; d_gene: NA; CDR3aa: CASSYRGTDINQPQHF; CDR3nt: TGTGCCAGCAGCTACCGCGGGACCGACATCAATCAGCCCCAGCATTTT
j_gene: TRBJ2-7; abundance: NA; v_gene: TRBV6-5; d_gene: NA; CDR3aa: CASSFGTGFWEQYF; CDR3nt: TGTGCCAGCAGTTTCGGGACCGGGTTTTGGGAGCAGTACTTC
j_gene: TRBJ2-2; abundance: NA; v_gene: TRBV14; d_gene: TRBD1; CDR3aa: CASSQGDRGNTGELFF; CDR3nt: TGTGCCAGCAGCCAGGGGGACAGGGGGAACACCGGGGAGCTGTTTTTT
j_gene: TRBJ2-5; abundance: NA; v_gene: TRBV19; d_gene: NA; CDR3aa: CASSIRETQYF; CDR3nt: TGTGCCAGTAGTATCAGAGAGACCCAGTACTTC
j_gene: TRBJ1-4; abundance: NA; v_gene: TRBV29-1; d_gene: NA; CDR3aa: CSVDRVGTNEKLFF; CDR3nt: TGCAGCGTTGACAGGGTCGGAACTAATGAAAAACTGTTTTTT
j_gene: TRBJ2-5; abundance: NA; v_gene: TRBV5-8; d_gene: NA; CDR3aa: CASSKEKSRTQYF; CDR3nt: TGTGCCAGCAGCAAAGAAAAGTCTCGGACCCAGTACTTC
j_gene: TRBJ2-7; abundance: NA; v_gene: TRBV27; d_gene: NA; CDR3aa: CASSLKTGEQYF; CDR3nt: TGTGCCAGCAGTCTAAAGACGGGGGAGCAGTACTTC
j_gene: TRBJ1-3; abundance: NA; v_gene: TRBV7-2; d_gene: NA; CDR3aa: CASSLAGTGNTIYF; CDR3nt: TGTGCCAGCAGCTTAGCAGGGACTGGAAACACCATATATTTT
j_gene: TRBJ2-3; abundance: NA; v_gene: TRBV27; d_gene: NA; CDR3aa: CASSLYRGIDTQYF; CDR3nt: TGTGCCAGCAGTTTATACAGAGGGATAGATACGCAGTATTTT
j_gene: TRBJ2-5; abundance: NA; v_gene: TRBV9; d_gene: NA; CDR3aa: CASSVGGLPRVETQYF; CDR3nt: TGTGCCAGCAGCGTAGGAGGCCTGCCTAGGGTTGAGACCCAGTACTTC
j_gene: TRBJ2-7; abundance: NA; v_gene: TRBV12-5; d_gene: TRBD2; CDR3aa: CASGLVQRDQYF; CDR3nt: TGTGCTAGTGGTTTGGTACAGCGGGACCAGTACTTC
j_gene: TRBJ2-1; abundance: NA; v_gene: TRBV28; d_gene: NA; CDR3aa: CASSKSGNNEQFF; CDR3nt: TGTGCCAGCAGTAAGTCGGGAAACAATGAGCAGTTCTTC
j_gene: TRBJ1-2; abundance: NA; v_gene: TRBV5-4; d_gene: NA; CDR3aa: CASSLLTTGYGYTF; CDR3nt: TGTGCCAGCAGCTTGTTAACGACTGGGTATGGCTACACCTTC
j_gene: TRBJ2-7; abundance: NA; v_gene: TRBV4-3; d_gene: NA; CDR3aa: CASSQDVGPQNKQYF; CDR3nt: TGCGCCAGCAGCCAAGATGTGGGACCCCAAAATAAGCAGTACTTC
j_gene: TRBJ1-5; abundance: NA; v_gene: TRBV19; d_gene: NA; CDR3aa: CASTVHGLGQPQHF; CDR3nt: TGTGCCAGTACCGTACACGGTTTGGGGCAGCCCCAGCATTTT
j_gene: TRBJ2-5; abundance: NA; v_gene: TRBV4-1; d_gene: TRBD1; CDR3aa: CASSQGPRGQGASQYF; CDR3nt: TGCGCCAGCAGCCAAGGCCCCCGGGGACAGGGGGCGTCCCAGTACTTC
j_gene: TRBJ2-1; abundance: NA; v_gene: TRBV6-5; d_gene: NA; CDR3aa: CASRPAVGEQFF; CDR3nt: TGTGCCAGCAGGCCAGCGGTGGGGGAGCAGTTCTTC
j_gene: TRBJ2-7; abundance: NA; v_gene: TRBV19; d_gene: TRBD2; CDR3aa: CASGQLAGSSYEQYF; CDR3nt: TGTGCCAGTGGCCAACTAGCGGGGAGCTCCTACGAGCAGTACTTC
j_gene: TRBJ2-1; abundance: NA; v_gene: TRBV7-2; d_gene: NA; CDR3aa: CASSPRLEHEQFF; CDR3nt: TGTGCCAGCAGCCCGCGACTAGAACATGAGCAGTTCTTC
j_gene: TRBJ2-3; abundance: NA; v_gene: TRBV19; d_gene: NA; CDR3aa: CASSIERDTQYF; CDR3nt: TGTGCCAGTAGTATAGAGAGAGATACGCAGTATTTT
j_gene: TRBJ1-6; abundance: once; v_gene: TRBV9; d_gene: NA; CDR3aa: CASSVEFRTNSPLHF; CDR3nt: TGTGCCAGCAGCGTAGAGTTCAGGACTAATTCACCCCTCCACTTT
j_gene: TRBJ1-2; abundance: NA; v_gene: TRBV4-3; d_gene: NA; CDR3aa: CASSQDVRGTDGYTF; CDR3nt: TGCGCCAGCAGCCAAGACGTCCGGGGTACGGATGGCTACACCTTC
j_gene: TRBJ2-5; abundance: once; v_gene: TRBV5-6; d_gene: NA; CDR3aa: CASSLGDLGGHQETQYF; CDR3nt: TGTGCCAGCAGCCTTGGTGATTTGGGAGGCCACCAAGAGACCCAGTACTTC
j_gene: TRBJ2-5; abundance: NA; v_gene: TRBV5-1; d_gene: NA; CDR3aa: CASSLGQGETQYF; CDR3nt: TGCGCCAGCAGCTTGGGTCAGGGGGAGACCCAGTACTTC
j_gene: TRBJ2-1; abundance: once; v_gene: TRBV5-4; d_gene: TRBD2; CDR3aa: CASSPRGGPYNEQFF; CDR3nt: TGTGCCAGCAGCCCGCGGGGGGGCCCCTACAATGAGCAGTTCTTC
j_gene: TRBJ2-1; abundance: NA; v_gene: TRBV10-3; d_gene: TRBD2; CDR3aa: CAIGRGGSSYNEQFF; CDR3nt: TGTGCCATCGGCCGGGGGGGGAGCTCCTACAATGAGCAGTTCTTC
j_gene: TRBJ1-2; abundance: NA; v_gene: TRBV30; d_gene: TRBD1; CDR3aa: CAWSVPDRPWHGYTF; CDR3nt: TGTGCCTGGAGTGTACCGGACAGGCCTTGGCACGGCTACACCTTC